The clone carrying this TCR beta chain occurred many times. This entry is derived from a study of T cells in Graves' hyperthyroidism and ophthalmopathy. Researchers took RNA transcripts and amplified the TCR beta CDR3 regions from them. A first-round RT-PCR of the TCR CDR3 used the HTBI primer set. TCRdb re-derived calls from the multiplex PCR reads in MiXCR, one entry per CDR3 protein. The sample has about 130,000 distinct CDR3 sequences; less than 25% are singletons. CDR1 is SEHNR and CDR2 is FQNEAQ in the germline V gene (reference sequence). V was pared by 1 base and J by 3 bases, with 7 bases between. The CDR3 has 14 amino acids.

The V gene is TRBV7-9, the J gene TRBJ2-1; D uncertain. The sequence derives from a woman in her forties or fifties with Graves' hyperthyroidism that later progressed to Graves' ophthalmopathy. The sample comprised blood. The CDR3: CASSLDLIYNEQFF. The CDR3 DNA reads TGTGCCAGCAGCTTAGACCTCATCTACAATGAGCAGTTCTTC.